This T cell receptor beta chain came from a study of CD8 T cells in Susac syndrome (dated by TCRdb to the late 2010s). Background on the whole study: Whether CD8+ T cell activation and differentiation in Susac syndrome was antigen driven was tested using repertoire sequencing. Clonality of the CD8+ T cell repertoire was compared between roughly 13 healthy donors, approximately 14 Susac syndrome patients and some 15 multiple sclerosis patients. The paper as a whole reports these results and caveats: The number of individuals in the TCR sequencing and HLA analysis was recognized as being relatively small.

RNA was extracted using the RNeasy kit, and about 0.45 to 1 ug of the RNA was reverse transcribed with random hexamers. The immunoSEQ multiplex PCR assay, covering 54 Vbeta and 13 Jbeta segments, was used to amplify TCR beta CDR3 regions. PCR amplification bias was corrected by using a synthetic template baseline for primer optimization and computational correction. In the paper's pipeline: Reads were annotated to V, D and J genes per IMGT and analyzed with immunoSEQ Analyzer, keeping only productive sequences. To calculate clonality, Shannon entropy was normalized by log2 of the number of productive unique sequences and then subtracted from one. Public and private clones were assessed among the 100 most prevalent clones of each patient and control. Clones were defined as Susac-specific when absent from the healthy and MS cohorts, from fewer than 1,200 published viral clones and from other ImmuneACCESS disease sequences. TCRdb took the public reads, trimmed them with fastp at Q25, ran MiXCR for clone calling and kept in-frame beta chains. Duplicate CDR3 protein sequences are folded into a single record with the most common DNA and genes. These V and J calls derive from TCRdb rather than the authors' analysis. The sample includes 120,000 to 150,000 distinct CDR3 sequences, with nearly 95% observed a single time. The top ten clones comprise about 0.26% of the sample.

Note on this clonotype: Its recognized antigen is unknown. No quality values exist for individual bases; no much larger clone is one base distant.

Peripheral blood CD8+ and CD4+ T cells from healthy donors, Susac syndrome patients and multiple sclerosis patients were profiled using high-throughput TCR beta sequencing. Healthy donors were age- and sex-matched controls. Bulk CD8+ and CD4+ T cells were purified magnetically by negative isolation, whereas CD8+ TEMRA cells were enriched by FACS. Blood was collected in EDTA tubes and processed within 24 hours, with PBMCs isolated through density gradient centrifugation. PBMCs intended for TCR sequencing were cryopreserved in liquid nitrogen and were subsequently thawed in a 37 degrees C water bath. Purity of sorted or isolated CD4+, CD8+ and CD8+ TEMRA cells was at least 90%. Sequences MDHEN (CDR1) and SYDVKM (CDR2) are obtained from the germline V gene. V sheds 6 bases and J sheds 2 bases, leaving 28 bases between their ends. The CDR3 sequence holds 19 residues, the cysteine and phenylalanine included. The only DNA kept is the CDR3, 57 bases in frame from the first base.

The chain is encoded by TRBV28 joined to TRBJ2-5; the D gene is unclear. Sequenced: CD8+ T cells from PBMCs. This clonotype was sampled from a human donor in good health. The DNA reads as follows: TGTGCCAGCAGCCACAAGGGCGGAGACGTTGTACTAACTCAAGAGACCCAGTACTTC. The translation is CASSHKGGDVVLTQETQYF.